This T cell receptor beta chain came from a study of OX40 agonist ivuxolimab in advanced cancers. Whole-study context: The patients received ivuxolimab by intravenous route every 2 weeks at 0.01 to 10 mg/kg.

Blood sampling was done at baseline, cycle 4 day 1, and cycle 7 day 1. Germline V gives CDR1 SGHTA, CDR2 FQGNSA. Trimming left V 5 bases short and J 9 bases short, with 23 bases between. The CDR3 spans 16 residues. Data came from immunoSEQ multiplex PCR; TCRdb stores just in-frame clones and leaves some out. This sample has 35,000 to 45,000 clones; 75% to 90% occur once, and the top ten carry roughly 4.5%. Material: CD4+ or CD8+ T cells sorted from blood, obtained in a trial of the OX40 agonist ivuxolimab. The clonotype was recovered from an adult with an advanced solid tumor such as melanoma, head and neck, liver or kidney cancer. The V call is TRBV7-2, the J call TRBJ2-1, with a tentative D call TRBD2 (5 bases). CDR3: CASSRSRSQARGEQFF. CDR3 sequence (DNA): TGTGCCAGCAGCCGCTCTCGGAGCCAGGCCCGGGGTGAGCAGTTCTTC.